This T cell receptor (beta chain) was identified during a study of shared clonotypes between healthy human individuals. On the study more broadly: Three plates each covered CD4 naive and memory; CD8 naive two, CD8 memory one.

Germline values: CDR1 LNHDA, CDR2 SQIVND (reference sequence). V lost 6 bases, J lost 0 bases, and 18 bases lay in between. CDR3 length: 16 residues. This table comes from immunoSEQ multiplex PCR, and its TCRdb copy is limited to in-frame clones, with some not included. The table records about 730,000 clones, over 55% of them present only once. Healthy adults negative for HIV, lacking recent acute infections or vaccinations, served as donors. The sample taken for sequencing was memory CD4+ T cells sorted from blood. Subset meaning: CD45RA-negative fraction. The TCR was taken from a woman in her 30s in good health. This rearrangement joins TRBV19 to TRBJ2-7, with D maybe TRBD2 (6 bases). In DNA form, the CDR3 reads TGTGCCAGTAGCCCGGACGGGAGCTTGTTCTCCTACGAGCAGTACTTC. The encoded protein is CASSPDGSLFSYEQYF.